Shown below are 4 T cell receptor beta chains from a single sample sequenced in a study of OX40 agonist ivuxolimab in advanced cancers. Library preparation employed the immunoSEQ multiplex PCR assay. Here the immuneACCESS table is served through TCRdb, limited to in-frame sequences with V and J called. Missing clones are a known gap in these copies; in checked studies unresolved V genes cover under half, and the rest lacks a known reason. This sample lists under 80,000 clones; roughly four fifths were detected once. The ten largest make up around 5% of the sample. Source: CD4+ or CD8+ T cells sorted from blood, taken in a trial of the OX40 agonist ivuxolimab. The receptor set was obtained from an adult with an advanced solid tumor such as melanoma, head and neck, liver or kidney cancer.

The chain has TRBV5-1 and TRBJ2-7; 9 bases match TRBD1. Per the germline V gene, CDR1 is SGHRS and CDR2 is YFSETQ. The CDR3 has 15 amino acids. V trimming: 2 bases; J trimming: 3 bases; junction bases outside the gene matches: 6. The CDR3 bases are TGCGCCAGCAGCTTAGAGGACAGGGGTGGCTACGAGCAGTACTTC. It codes for CASSLEDRGGYEQYF.

The V and J genes are TRBV7-2 and TRBJ2-5, with 7 bases fitting TRBD1. The CDR3 extends over 16 amino acids. CDR1 is SGHTA, CDR2 FQGNSA, per germline. V gave up 5 bases and J gave up 3 bases; unmatched junction bases: 12. CDR3 sequence: CASSARPGQAKETQYF. CDR3 DNA: TGTGCCAGCAGCGCCCGCCCCGGACAGGCCAAAGAGACCCAGTACTTC.

This chain connects TRBV5-1 to TRBJ2-5; maybe TRBD2 (7 bases). CDR3 length: 13 amino acids. V was trimmed by 5 bases and J by 3 bases, leaving 11 bases between them. CDR1 and CDR2 from the germline V gene are SGHRS and YFSETQ. CDR3 sequence (DNA): TGCGCCAGCAGTGCGGGGGCGGAAGAGACCCAGTACTTC. Its protein product is CASSAGAEETQYF.

This chain uses TRBV4-2 with TRBJ2-2; 8 bases match TRBD2. This CDR3 is built from 19 residues. The trim removed 0 bases at V and 3 bases at J, leaving 12 bases unmatched. Looked up from germline, CDR1 is LGHNA and CDR2 is YNFKEQ. CDR3 residues: CASSQDSYLRGGYTGELFF. The CDR3 region has the DNA TGTGCCAGCAGCCAAGACAGCTACCTGCGCGGGGGGTACACCGGGGAGCTGTTTTTT.